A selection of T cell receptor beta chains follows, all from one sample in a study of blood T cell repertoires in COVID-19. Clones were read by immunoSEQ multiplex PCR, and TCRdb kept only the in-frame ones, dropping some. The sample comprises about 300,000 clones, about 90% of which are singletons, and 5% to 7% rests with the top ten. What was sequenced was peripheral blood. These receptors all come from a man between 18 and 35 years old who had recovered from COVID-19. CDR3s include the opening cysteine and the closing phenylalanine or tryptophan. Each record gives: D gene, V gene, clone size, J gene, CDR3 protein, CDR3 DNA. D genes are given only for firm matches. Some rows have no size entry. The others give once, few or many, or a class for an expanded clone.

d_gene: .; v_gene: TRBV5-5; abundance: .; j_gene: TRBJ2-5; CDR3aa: CASSLVKQRVSETQYF; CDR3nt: TGTGCCAGCAGCTTAGTCAAACAGAGAGTATCCGAGACCCAGTACTTC
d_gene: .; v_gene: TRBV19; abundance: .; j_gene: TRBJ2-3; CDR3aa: CASMGPPDTQYF; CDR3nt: TGTGCCAGTATGGGGCCCCCAGATACGCAGTATTTT
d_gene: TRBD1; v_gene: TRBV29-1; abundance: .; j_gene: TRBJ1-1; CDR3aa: CSVQELGQSNTEAFF; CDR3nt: TGCAGCGTCCAGGAATTGGGACAGTCGAACACTGAAGCTTTCTTT
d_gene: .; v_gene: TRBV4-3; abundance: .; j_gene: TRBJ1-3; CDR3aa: CASSPGGHQGNTIYF; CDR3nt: TGCGCCAGCAGCCCCGGGGGTCATCAAGGAAACACCATATATTTT
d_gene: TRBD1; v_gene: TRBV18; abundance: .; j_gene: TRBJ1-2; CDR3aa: CASSPPGGQGGYGYTF; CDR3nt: TGTGCCAGCTCACCACCGGGCGGACAGGGAGGCTATGGCTACACCTTC
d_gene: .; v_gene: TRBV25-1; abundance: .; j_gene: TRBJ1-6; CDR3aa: CASSVWGGSPLHF; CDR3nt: TGTGCCAGCAGTGTTTGGGGGGGTTCACCCCTCCACTTT
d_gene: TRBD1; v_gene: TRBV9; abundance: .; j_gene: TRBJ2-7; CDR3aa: CASSVAGTGLAEQYF; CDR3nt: TGTGCCAGCAGCGTAGCGGGGACAGGTTTGGCCGAGCAGTACTTC
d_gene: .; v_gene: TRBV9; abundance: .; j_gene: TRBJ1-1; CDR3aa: CASSVGSGIGKTEAFF; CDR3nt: TGTGCCAGCAGCGTAGGATCCGGGATAGGTAAGACTGAAGCTTTCTTT
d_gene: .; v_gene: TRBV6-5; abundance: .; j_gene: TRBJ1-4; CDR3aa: CASSYSSGLSEKLFF; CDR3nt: TGTGCCAGCAGTTACTCGTCTGGACTCAGTGAAAAACTGTTTTTT
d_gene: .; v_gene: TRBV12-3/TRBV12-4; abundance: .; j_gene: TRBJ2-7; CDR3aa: CASSLAGVKEQYF; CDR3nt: TGTGCCAGCAGTTTAGCGGGAGTAAAAGAGCAGTACTTC
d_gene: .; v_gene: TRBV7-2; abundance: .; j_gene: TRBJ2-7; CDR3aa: CASSLGQSSYEQYF; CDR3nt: TGTGCCAGCAGCTTAGGACAGAGCTCCTACGAGCAGTACTTC
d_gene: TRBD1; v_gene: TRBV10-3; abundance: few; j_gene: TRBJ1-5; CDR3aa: CAISESGDRGIQPQHF; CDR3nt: TGTGCCATCAGTGAGTCGGGGGACAGGGGCATTCAGCCCCAGCATTTT
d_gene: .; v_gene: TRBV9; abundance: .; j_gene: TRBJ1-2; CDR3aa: CASSRVAGYGYTF; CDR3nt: TGTGCCAGCTCCAGGGTGGCCGGCTATGGCTACACCTTC
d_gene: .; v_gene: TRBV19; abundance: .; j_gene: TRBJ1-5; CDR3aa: CASSITSRGQPQHF; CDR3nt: TGTGCCAGTAGTATTACGAGTCGGGGACAGCCCCAGCATTTT
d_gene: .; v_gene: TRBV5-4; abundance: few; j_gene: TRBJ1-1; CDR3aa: CASSTSRLIQGPEAFF; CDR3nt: TGTGCCAGCAGCACCTCCCGCCTCATACAGGGACCTGAAGCTTTCTTT
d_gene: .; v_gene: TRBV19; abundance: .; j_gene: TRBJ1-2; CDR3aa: CASSRAGASYGYTF; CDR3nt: TGTGCCAGTAGTAGAGCAGGGGCAAGCTATGGCTACACCTTC
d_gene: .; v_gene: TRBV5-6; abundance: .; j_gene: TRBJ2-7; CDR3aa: CASSPGWQFFSYEQYF; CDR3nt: TGTGCCAGCAGCCCGGGTTGGCAGTTCTTCTCCTACGAGCAGTACTTC
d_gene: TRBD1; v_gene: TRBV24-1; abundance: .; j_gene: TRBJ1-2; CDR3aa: CATSDGRGQEGYTF; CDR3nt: TGTGCCACCAGTGATGGCAGGGGGCAAGAAGGCTACACCTTC
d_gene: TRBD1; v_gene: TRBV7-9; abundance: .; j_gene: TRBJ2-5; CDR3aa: CASSSNRGEETQYF; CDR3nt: TGTGCCAGCAGCTCCAACAGGGGCGAAGAGACCCAGTACTTC
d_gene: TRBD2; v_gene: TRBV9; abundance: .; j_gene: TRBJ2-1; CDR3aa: CASSPRGLADNEQFF; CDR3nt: TGTGCCAGCAGCCCTCGGGGACTAGCAGACAATGAGCAGTTCTTC
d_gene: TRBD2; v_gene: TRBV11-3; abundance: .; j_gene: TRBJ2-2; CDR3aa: CASSLGAGANTGELFF; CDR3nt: TGTGCCAGCAGCTTAGGAGCGGGAGCGAACACCGGGGAGCTGTTTTTT